This T cell receptor (beta chain) was recorded in a study of memory CD8 T cells in hepatitis C reinfection. Study in general: A couple of donors resolved primary infection, then developed chronic reinfection. HCV reinfection meant a positive HCV RNA test after two negative tests at least 60 days apart. Samples late or after reinfection came 12 to 24 weeks post-detection.

Data came from immunoSEQ multiplex PCR; TCRdb stores just in-frame clones and leaves some out. Of some 46,000 clones listed, about 88% are singletons. This sample's time point: late/post reinfection, 12 to 24 weeks after detection. No in vitro expansion preceded TCR sequencing of the sorted cells. Donors were people who inject drugs in the Montreal HEPCO cohort. Per the germline V gene, CDR1 is SGHAT and CDR2 is FQNNGV. This CDR3 has 14 amino acids. V lost 7 bases and J 4 bases, leaving 16 bases between the germline ends. The receptor comes from a man in his late teens or twenties with hepatitis C virus infection. Sample: naive CD8+ T cells sorted from blood. The chain combines TRBV11-2 with TRBJ1-2, with D tentatively TRBD1 (6 bases). CDR3 in amino acids: CASTGGGGFYGYTF. The CDR3 DNA sequence: TGTGCCAGCACGGGTGGGGGCGGCTTCTATGGCTACACCTTC. The variable domain in full, with the rest retrieved from reference TRBV11-2 and TRBJ1-2, is EAGVAQSPRYKIIEKRQSVAFWCNPISGHATLYWYQQILGQGPKLLIQFQNNGVVDDSQLPKDRFSAERLKGVDSTLKIQPAKLEDSAVYLCASTGGGGFYGYTFGSGTRLTVV.